The table lists the clone carrying this T cell receptor (beta chain) with many counts. What it binds is not known. A total of 2 million PBMCs stored at -80 degrees C provided the unsorted libraries. The V gene's germline CDR1 is DFQATT and CDR2 SNEGSKA (reference sequence). This CDR3 is built from 13 residues. The V and J ends lost 0 bases and 1 base respectively, with 6 bases between them. This specimen comes from a study of neurological immune-mediated disorders. One entry per CDR3 protein results from TCRdb running MiXCR on the 5' RACE reads. This table holds fewer than 75,000 distinct CDR3 sequences, almost 3.5% found once. Points from the study as a whole: Any association between clinical or MRI features and the multiple sclerosis repertoire cluster was absent.

Sequencing was done on a sample of PBMCs. The rearrangement joins TRBV20-1 to TRBJ1-1; D remains ambiguous. This sequence originates from a man aged 35-49 years with multiple sclerosis. The CDR3 region has the DNA TGCAGTGCTAGAGATGTGTGGAACACTGAAGCTTTCTTT. Translated: CSARDVWNTEAFF.